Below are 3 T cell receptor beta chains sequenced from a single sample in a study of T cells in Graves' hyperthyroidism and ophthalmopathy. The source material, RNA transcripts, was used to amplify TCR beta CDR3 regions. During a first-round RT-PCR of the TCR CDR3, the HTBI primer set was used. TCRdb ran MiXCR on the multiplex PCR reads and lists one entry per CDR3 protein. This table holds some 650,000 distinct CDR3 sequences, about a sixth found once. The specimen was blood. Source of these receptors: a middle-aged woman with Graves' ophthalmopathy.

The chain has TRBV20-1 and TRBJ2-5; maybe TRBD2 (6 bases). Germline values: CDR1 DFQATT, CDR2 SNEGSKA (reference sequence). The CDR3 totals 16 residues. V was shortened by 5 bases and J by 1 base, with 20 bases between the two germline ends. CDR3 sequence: CSAADSSAGSQETQYF. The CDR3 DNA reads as TGCAGTGCTGCTGACTCAAGCGCGGGGAGCCAAGAGACCCAGTACTTC.

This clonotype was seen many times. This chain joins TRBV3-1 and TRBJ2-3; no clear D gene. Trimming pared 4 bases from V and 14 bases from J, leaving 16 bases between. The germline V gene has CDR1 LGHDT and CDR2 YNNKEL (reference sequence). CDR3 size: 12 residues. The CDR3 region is CASSRSLGRPYF. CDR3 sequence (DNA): TGTGCCAGCAGCCGATCCCTCGGACGCCCGTATTTT.

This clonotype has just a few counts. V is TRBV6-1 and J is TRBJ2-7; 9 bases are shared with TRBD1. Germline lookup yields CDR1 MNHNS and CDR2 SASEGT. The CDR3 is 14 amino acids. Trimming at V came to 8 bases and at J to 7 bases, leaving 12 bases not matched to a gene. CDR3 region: CASAPGGTGREQYF. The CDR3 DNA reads TGTGCCAGCGCGCCTGGGGGGACAGGGAGAGAGCAGTACTTC.